Listed here are 21 T cell receptor beta chains from one sample, sequenced in a study of blood T cell repertoires in COVID-19. Sequencing was performed with immunoSEQ multiplex PCR; in TCRdb, only in-frame clones are kept and a portion is missing. Of fewer than 200,000 clones listed, 80% to 90% are singletons. The material sequenced was PBMCs or T cells enriched from blood (not recorded which). These receptors came from a man aged 50-59 years who had recovered from COVID-19.

This chain connects TRBV7-9 to TRBJ1-1, with 7 positions matching TRBD1. Trimming cost V 5 bases and J 0 bases; bases outside gene matches: 6. Germline values: CDR1 SEHNR, CDR2 FQNEAQ (reference sequence). CDR3 length: 15 amino acids. CDR3 sequence (DNA): TGTGCCAGCAGCCTGACAGGGTGGGTGAACACTGAAGCTTTCTTT. Protein sequence: CASSLTGWVNTEAFF.

This clone was seen more than once but under ten times. The chain has TRBV3-1 (or the pseudogene TRBV3-2) and TRBJ1-2; TRBD1 is a possible D gene (5 bases). Germline CDR1 LGHDT, CDR2 YNNKEL (reference sequence). CDR3 length: 13 residues. V lost 2 bases and J 4 bases, leaving 8 bases between the germline ends. CDR3 residues: CASSQLGAYGYTF. The DNA for the CDR3 is TGTGCCAGCAGCCAATTAGGGGCCTATGGCTACACCTTC.

This clone was seen only once. The chain uses TRBV18 and TRBJ2-7, with 10 positions matching TRBD1. V lost 3 bases, J lost 5 bases, and 7 bases stayed unmatched. The CDR3 extends over 15 amino acids. The V gene's germline CDR1 is KGHSH and CDR2 LQKENI. For the CDR3, the DNA is TGTGCCAGCTCACCCTTAGGACAGGGGGGGAACGAGCAGTACTTC. Translating it yields CASSPLGQGGNEQYF.

The rearrangement links TRBV5-1 to TRBJ2-1; 8 nucleotides line up with TRBD2. Trimming removed 3 bases from V and 4 bases from J; junction bases left unmatched: 6. CDR1 and CDR2 from the germline V gene are SGHRS and YFSETQ. This CDR3 has 15 amino acids. The CDR3 loop is CASSSRGLDYNEQFF. CDR3 DNA: TGCGCCAGCAGCTCTCGGGGACTAGATTACAATGAGCAGTTCTTC. The variable domain in full, with the rest retrieved from reference TRBV5-1 and TRBJ2-1, is KAGVTQTPRYLIKTRGQQVTLSCSPISGHRSVSWYQQTPGQGLQFLFEYFSETQRNKGNFPGRFSGRQFSNSRSEMNVSTLELGDSALYLCASSSRGLDYNEQFFGPGTRLTVL.

The rearrangement joins TRBV5-6 to TRBJ1-4, with D possibly matching TRBD1 (6 bases). The germline V and J ends were trimmed by 4 bases and 12 bases, with 22 bases remaining between them. Germline V gene sequence: CDR1 SGHDT, CDR2 YYEEEE. This CDR3 is built from 15 residues. CDR3 region: CASSNYREQIVQLFF. The CDR3 DNA follows: TGTGCCAGCAGCAACTACAGGGAGCAAATTGTGCAACTGTTTTTT.

The V and J genes are TRBV7-9 and TRBJ2-3; no firm D call. The CDR3 length is 16 residues. V gave up 0 bases and J gave up 3 bases, with 13 bases separating them. Germline values: CDR1 SEHNR, CDR2 FQNEAQ (reference sequence). For the CDR3, the DNA is TGTGCCAGCAGCTTAGCGCGTCCCCTAAGTACAGATACGCAGTATTTT. Its translation is CASSLARPLSTDTQYF.

The chain has TRBV10-3 and TRBJ2-1; 14 bases are shared with TRBD2. CDR1 is ENHRY, CDR2 SYGVKD, per germline. Trimming at V came to 1 base and at J to 7 bases, leaving 0 bases not matched to a gene. The CDR3 is 15 residues long. DNA for the CDR3: TGTGCCATCAGTGAGTGGACTAGCGGGGGGAATGAGCAGTTCTTC. Its translation: CAISEWTSGGNEQFF.

The CDR3 sequence is CASEGGSGVGETQYF. The CDR3 nucleotides are TGTGCCAGCGAGGGTGGTAGCGGGGTAGGGGAGACCCAGTACTTC. J is TRBJ2-5 and V is TRBV5-4, with 8 bases fitting TRBD2. Trimming cost V 7 bases and J 5 bases; bases outside gene matches: 13. In germline, CDR1 is SGHNT, CDR2 YYREEE (reference sequence). The CDR3 runs 15 residues. Drawing the rest from reference TRBV5-4 and TRBJ2-5, the complete variable domain is ETGVTQSPTHLIKTRGQQVTLRCSSQSGHNTVSWYQQALGQGPQFIFQYYREEENGRGNFPPRFSGLQFPNYSSELNVNALELDDSALYLCASEGGSGVGETQYFGPGTRLLVL.

This chain connects TRBV5-6 to TRBJ1-4; no clear D gene. Germline V CDR1 and CDR2: SGHDT, YYEEEE. V lost 2 bases to trimming and J lost 1 base, with 6 bases between them. The CDR3 is 14 amino acids. CDR3 in amino acids: CASSFGVTNEKLFF. The CDR3 DNA follows: TGTGCCAGCAGCTTTGGAGTAACTAATGAAAAACTGTTTTTT.

The chain joins TRBV6-2 or TRBV6-3 to TRBJ1-5; the D is unclear. This CDR3 has 14 amino acids. Germline values: CDR1 MNHEY, CDR2 SVGEGT. Trimming pared 2 bases from V and 5 bases from J, leaving 10 bases between. The CDR3 loop reads CASSYRARDQPQHF. CDR3 bases: TGTGCCAGCAGTTACAGGGCGCGGGATCAGCCCCAGCATTTT.

The chain recombines TRBV2 with TRBJ1-2; 9 positions match TRBD1. CDR3 length: 14 residues. Unmatched junction bases numbered 11, after V lost 8 bases and J lost 7 bases. Germline CDR1 is SNHLY and CDR2 is FYNNEI. The CDR3 DNA reads as TGTGCCAGCGGGGGTAGGGGACAGGGATTTGGCTACACCTTC. It yields the protein CASGGRGQGFGYTF.

V usage is TRBV30 and J usage is TRBJ1-6; D is unclear. V was cut by 5 bases and J by 0 bases, with 11 bases left in between. CDR1 and CDR2 (germline): GTSNPN, SVGIG (reference sequence). The CDR3 contains 15 residues. The DNA of the CDR3 is TGTGCCTGGGTCCCTTGGAGCTCCTATAATTCACCCCTCCACTTT. Translating it yields CAWVPWSSYNSPLHF.

In its sample, this clone was seen many times. The chain uses TRBV2 and TRBJ1-5; a weak D match, TRBD1 (5 bases). CDR1 and CDR2 from the germline V gene are SNHLY and FYNNEI. With 4 bases removed from V and 5 bases from J, the gap between germline ends came to 15 bases. The CDR3 extends over 15 amino acids. The CDR3 sequence is CASSAQGTNYQPQHF. As DNA, the CDR3 is TGTGCCAGCAGTGCCCAGGGAACTAACTATCAGCCCCAGCATTTT.

The V call is TRBV11-2, the J call TRBJ2-3; 9 nucleotides match TRBD2. The CDR3 loop spans 17 amino acids. V shed 6 bases and J 0 bases; nucleotides not matched to a gene: 10. Germline-derived CDR1 and CDR2 are SGHAT and FQNNGV. The CDR3 here is CASRLRGGGSSTDTQYF. The CDR3 region has the DNA TGTGCCAGCAGATTGCGGGGGGGCGGGTCTAGCACAGATACGCAGTATTTT. Supplemented by reference TRBV11-2 and TRBJ2-3, the full variable domain reads EAGVAQSPRYKIIEKRQSVAFWCNPISGHATLYWYQQILGQGPKLLIQFQNNGVVDDSQLPKDRFSAERLKGVDSTLKIQPAKLEDSAVYLCASRLRGGGSSTDTQYFGPGTRLTVL.

This clone showed up just a few times. This sequence joins TRBV9 and TRBJ2-1, with 8 bases fitting TRBD1. CDR1 is SGDLS and CDR2 is YYNGEE in the germline V gene. The CDR3 has 14 amino acids. J lost 8 bases, V lost 0 bases, and 4 bases had no gene match. As DNA, the CDR3 is TGTGCCAGCAGCGTAGTGCAGGGGGCCTATGAGCAGTTCTTC. Translating it yields CASSVVQGAYEQFF.

This chain links TRBV15 with TRBJ1-3, with 7 nucleotides matching TRBD1. V was pared by 0 bases and J by 3 bases, with 5 bases of the junction left unmatched. The CDR3 length is 16 residues. CDR1 and CDR2 (germline): LNHNV, YYDKDF (reference sequence). CDR3 loop: CATSREGQTFGNTIYF. CDR3 nucleotides: TGTGCCACCAGCAGAGAGGGACAGACTTTTGGAAACACCATATATTTT.

V and J are TRBV11-3 and TRBJ2-7, with a tentative D call TRBD2 (6 bases). The CDR3 spans 14 residues. Trimming stripped 5 bases from V and 0 bases from J, with 11 bases between. Germline V gene lookup returns CDR1 SGHNT and CDR2 YENEEA. The CDR3 spells CASSVRGASYEQYF. DNA for the CDR3: TGTGCCAGCAGCGTCCGCGGGGCCTCCTACGAGCAGTACTTC.

This clone has ten or more counts. The chain is built from TRBV6-5 and TRBJ1-1; D possibly corresponds to TRBD1 (5 bases). CDR3 length: 13 amino acids. V lost 2 bases and J 2 bases, leaving 6 bases between the germline ends. CDR1 MNHEY and CDR2 SVGAGI come from the germline V gene. The CDR3 DNA follows: TGTGCCAGCAGTTACCAGGGAAACACTGAAGCTTTCTTT. Protein sequence: CASSYQGNTEAFF.

The genes are TRBV4-2 and TRBJ1-4, with D tentatively TRBD1 (6 bases). The CDR3 has 16 residues. From germline, CDR1 is LGHNA and CDR2 YNFKEQ. V was shortened by 1 base and J by 7 bases, with 16 bases between the two germline ends. The CDR3 DNA reads TGTGCCAGCAGCCAAGGGTTGAACAGGGTTGGTGAAAAACTGTTTTTT. Amino acids: CASSQGLNRVGEKLFF.

The chain recombines TRBV5-1 with TRBJ2-5; TRBD2 matches 8 bases. Trimming cost V 4 bases and J 7 bases; bases outside gene matches: 18. The germline gives CDR1 SGHRS, CDR2 YFSETQ. The CDR3 sequence is 17 residues long. This CDR3 reads CASSPPSLAGVSSTQYF. CDR3 DNA: TGCGCCAGCAGCCCACCATCCCTAGCGGGTGTTTCTTCGACCCAGTACTTC.

The chain uses TRBV5-1 and TRBJ1-2; TRBD1 is a possible D gene (5 bases). The CDR3 is made up of 13 amino acids. Germline V gene sequence: CDR1 SGHRS, CDR2 YFSETQ. V shed 0 bases and J shed 6 bases, with 9 bases lying between them. CDR3 sequence: CASSLARGDGYTF. The CDR3 DNA is TGCGCCAGCAGCTTGGCCCGGGGGGATGGCTACACCTTC. Full variable domain (outside the CDR3, taken from reference TRBV5-1 and TRBJ1-2): KAGVTQTPRYLIKTRGQQVTLSCSPISGHRSVSWYQQTPGQGLQFLFEYFSETQRNKGNFPGRFSGRQFSNSRSEMNVSTLELGDSALYLCASSLARGDGYTFGSGTRLTVV.